This record concerns one T cell receptor (beta chain) sequence. The data are from a study of neurological immune-mediated disorders. TCRdb re-called the 5' RACE reads through MiXCR, storing one row per CDR3 protein. The sample has more than 45,000 distinct CDR3 sequences; about 4% are singletons. This CDR3 is 15 amino acids long. V lost 0 bases, J lost 7 bases, and 17 bases lay in between. CDR1 SGHRS and CDR2 YFSETQ come from the germline V gene. The starting material, 2 million PBMCs stored at -80 C, gave rise to the unsorted libraries. The sequence came from a man aged 45-60 years with multiple sclerosis. The genes are TRBV5-1 and TRBJ2-7, with unresolved D. Sequencing was performed on PBMCs. CDR3 residues: CASSLGLLQRPEQYF. For the CDR3, the DNA is TGCGCCAGCAGCTTGGGATTATTACAGCGCCCTGAGCAGTACTTC. Full variable domain (outside the CDR3, taken from reference TRBV5-1 and TRBJ2-7): KAGVTQTPRYLIKTRGQQVTLSCSPISGHRSVSWYQQTPGQGLQFLFEYFSETQRNKGNFPGRFSGRQFSNSRSEMNVSTLELGDSALYLCASSLGLLQRPEQYFGPGTRLTVT.